This TCR beta chain was profiled in a study of T cells after yellow fever vaccination (dated by TCRdb to about 2019). Turning to the overall study: The SMART-Seq v4 Ultra Low Input RNA kit was used to prepare libraries from fractions with low cell numbers. Blood was collected at multiple timepoints before and after primary and secondary immunization, and bulk PBMC replicates and cell subsets were isolated. To follow T-cell clones before and after primary and booster YFV17D yellow fever vaccination, bulk TCR alpha and beta repertoires were sequenced over time. Two healthy male donors, one aged 18 to 30 and one aged 30 to 40 years, made up the cohort. Overall results and qualifications from the work: Most clones expanded after primary vaccination were re-detected after the booster (approximately 96% of CD4 and about 88% of CD8), suggesting broad memory maintenance. Compared with the primary T-cell response, the secondary T-cell response was weaker but faster, peaking on day 5 rather than day 15. A small share of clonotypes occurred in both CD4 and CD8 compartments, likely arising from convergent recombination. Because only two donors were included in the study, the extent to which the findings can be generalized is limited. Computational filtering was needed because FACS-sorted repertoires could contain abundant contaminating clonotypes from the bulk population.

Of note for this clonotype: Its recognized antigen is unknown. Per-base quality was not reported, and no clone a single base away is much larger than it.

The label giving this sample's treatment or condition can be read as: live attenuated yellow fever vaccine strain. At each blood-draw timepoint, two biological replicates of bulk PBMCs were collected. PBMCs were isolated from peripheral blood using a standard Ficoll-Paque protocol. TriZol was used to extract RNA from bulk PBMCs, from CD4 and CD8 fractions, and from dextramer-positive and dextramer-negative fractions. TCR cDNA was made using 5'RACE template switching, a step that added a universal primer site and unique molecular identifiers. Priming of cDNA synthesis was performed from both the TCR alpha and TCR beta constant segments. Library amplification involved two PCR steps, and the second step added sample barcodes and sequencing adapters. Sequencing of libraries was done on Illumina HiSeq 2500 (2x100 bp) or NovaSeq (2x150 bp). The study's processing was this. Demultiplexing of reads and collapsing into UMI consensus sequences were performed with MIGEC, and V(D)J alignment was carried out with MiXCR. Vaccine-responding clonotypes were defined with edgeR using replicate PBMC samples, requiring FDR below 0.01 and a log2 fold change above 5 up to day 15. Each bulk clonotype was labeled CD4 or CD8 based on which sequenced repertoire, CD4 or CD8, contained the clonotype at higher abundance. Using fastp trimming at Q25 and MiXCR clonotype assembly, TCRdb reanalyzed the public sequencing data and kept in-frame beta chains. Here each entry gathers all rows of one CDR3 protein and keeps the most common genes and DNA. These V and J calls originate from TCRdb's pipeline instead of the authors' own analysis. The sample table shows approximately 550,000 distinct CDR3 sequences, and less than 20% are seen once. 14% of the sample is held by the ten biggest clonotypes.

Inclusive of the bounding cysteine and phenylalanine, the CDR3 is 17 residues long. The kept DNA is CDR3 alone, 51 bases in frame from the first base. From the germline V gene, CDR1 is SGHRS and CDR2 is YFSETQ. V loses 0 bases at its end and J loses 1 base; junction bases beyond the gene matches: 5. The TCR comes from a man younger than 40 who received the YFV17D yellow fever vaccine. In this chain, TRBV5-1 is recombined with TRBJ2-2, with TRBD1 identical over 8 junction bases. This material consisted of PBMCs, taken 15 days after the yellow fever booster vaccination. The CDR3 region has the sequence CASSLVPGTGNTGELFF. The base sequence is TGCGCCAGCAGCTTGGTCCCCGGGACAGGGAACACCGGGGAGCTGTTTTTT.